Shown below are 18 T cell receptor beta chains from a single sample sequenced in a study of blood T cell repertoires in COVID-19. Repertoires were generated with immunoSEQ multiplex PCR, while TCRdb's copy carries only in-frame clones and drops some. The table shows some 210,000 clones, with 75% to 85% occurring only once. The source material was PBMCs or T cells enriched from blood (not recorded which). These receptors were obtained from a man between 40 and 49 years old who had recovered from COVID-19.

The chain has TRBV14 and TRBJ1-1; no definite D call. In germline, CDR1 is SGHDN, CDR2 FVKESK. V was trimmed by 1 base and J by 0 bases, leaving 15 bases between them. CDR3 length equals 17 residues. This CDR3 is CASSQVSGYSMNTEAFF. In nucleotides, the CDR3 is TGTGCCAGCAGCCAAGTATCAGGCTACTCCATGAACACTGAAGCTTTCTTT.

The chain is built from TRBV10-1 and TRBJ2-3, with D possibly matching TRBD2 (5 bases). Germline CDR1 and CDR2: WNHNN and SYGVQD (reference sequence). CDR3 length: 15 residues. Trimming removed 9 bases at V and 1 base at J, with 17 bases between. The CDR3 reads CASDGTVEGTDTQYF. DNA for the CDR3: TGCGCCAGTGACGGCACTGTGGAGGGCACAGATACGCAGTATTTT.

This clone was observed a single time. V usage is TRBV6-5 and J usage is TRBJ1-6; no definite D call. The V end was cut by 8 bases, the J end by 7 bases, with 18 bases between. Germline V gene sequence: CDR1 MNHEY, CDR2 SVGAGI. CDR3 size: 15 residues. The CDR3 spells CASPQDAAGNSPLHF. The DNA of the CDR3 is TGTGCCAGCCCCCAAGACGCCGCCGGGAATTCACCCCTCCACTTT.

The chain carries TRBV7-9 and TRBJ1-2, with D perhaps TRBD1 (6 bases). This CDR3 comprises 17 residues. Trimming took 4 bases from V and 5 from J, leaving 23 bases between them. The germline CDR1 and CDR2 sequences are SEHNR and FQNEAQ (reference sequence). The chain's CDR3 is CASSSKVHNRDEYGYTF. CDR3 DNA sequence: TGTGCCAGCAGCTCTAAGGTCCATAACAGGGATGAATATGGCTACACCTTC.

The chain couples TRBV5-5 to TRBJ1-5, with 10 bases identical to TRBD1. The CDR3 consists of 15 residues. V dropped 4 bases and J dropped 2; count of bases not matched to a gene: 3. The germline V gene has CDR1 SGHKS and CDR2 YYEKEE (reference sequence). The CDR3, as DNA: TGTGCCAGCAGCGGAGACAGGGGGCGCAATCAGCCCCAGCATTTT. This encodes CASSGDRGRNQPQHF.

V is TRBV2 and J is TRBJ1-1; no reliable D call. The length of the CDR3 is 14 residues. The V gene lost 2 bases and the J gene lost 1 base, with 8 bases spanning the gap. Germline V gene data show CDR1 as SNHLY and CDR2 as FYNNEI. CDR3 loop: CASSETFKNTEAFF. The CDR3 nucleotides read TGTGCCAGCAGTGAAACTTTTAAGAACACTGAAGCTTTCTTT.

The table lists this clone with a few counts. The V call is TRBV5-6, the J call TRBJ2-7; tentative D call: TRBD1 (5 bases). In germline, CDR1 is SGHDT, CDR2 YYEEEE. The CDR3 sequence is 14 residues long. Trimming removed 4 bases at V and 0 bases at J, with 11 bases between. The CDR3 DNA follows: TGTGCCAGCAGCCAGGACATCAGCTCCTACGAGCAGTACTTC. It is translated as CASSQDISSYEQYF. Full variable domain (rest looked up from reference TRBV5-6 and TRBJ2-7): DAGVTQSPTHLIKTRGQQVTLRCSPKSGHDTVSWYQQALGQGPQFIFQYYEEEERQRGNFPDRFSGHQFPNYSSELNVNALLLGDSALYLCASSQDISSYEQYFGPGTRLTVT.

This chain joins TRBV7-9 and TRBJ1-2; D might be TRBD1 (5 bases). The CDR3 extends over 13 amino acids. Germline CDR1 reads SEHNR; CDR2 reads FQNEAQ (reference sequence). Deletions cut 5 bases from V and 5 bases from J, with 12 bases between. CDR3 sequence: CASSPFRTYGYTF. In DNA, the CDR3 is TGTGCCAGCAGCCCATTCAGGACATATGGCTACACCTTC.

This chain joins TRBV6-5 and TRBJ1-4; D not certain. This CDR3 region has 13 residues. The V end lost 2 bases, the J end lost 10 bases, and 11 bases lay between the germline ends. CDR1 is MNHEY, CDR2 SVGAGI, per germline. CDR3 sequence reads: CASSYNKAGKLFF. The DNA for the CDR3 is TGTGCCAGCAGTTACAATAAAGCGGGAAAACTGTTTTTT.

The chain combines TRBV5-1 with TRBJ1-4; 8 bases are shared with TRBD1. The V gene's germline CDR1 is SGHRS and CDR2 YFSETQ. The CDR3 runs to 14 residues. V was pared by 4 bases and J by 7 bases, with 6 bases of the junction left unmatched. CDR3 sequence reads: CASSGGTGSEKLFF. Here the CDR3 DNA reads TGCGCCAGCAGCGGCGGGACAGGTAGTGAAAAACTGTTTTTT.

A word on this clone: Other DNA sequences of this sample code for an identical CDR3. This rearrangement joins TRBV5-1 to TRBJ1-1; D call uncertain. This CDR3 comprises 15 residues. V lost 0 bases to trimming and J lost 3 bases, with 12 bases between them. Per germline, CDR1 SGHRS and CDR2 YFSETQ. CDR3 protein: CASSLVVGRDTEAFF. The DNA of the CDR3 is TGCGCCAGCAGCTTGGTCGTAGGGAGGGACACTGAAGCTTTCTTT.

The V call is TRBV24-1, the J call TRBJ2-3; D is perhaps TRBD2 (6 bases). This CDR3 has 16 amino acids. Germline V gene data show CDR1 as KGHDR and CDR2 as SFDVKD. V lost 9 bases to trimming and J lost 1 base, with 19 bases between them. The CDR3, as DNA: TGTGCCACCGCGGGGCGGTTGAAGGCGGGCACAGATACGCAGTATTTT. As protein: CATAGRLKAGTDTQYF.

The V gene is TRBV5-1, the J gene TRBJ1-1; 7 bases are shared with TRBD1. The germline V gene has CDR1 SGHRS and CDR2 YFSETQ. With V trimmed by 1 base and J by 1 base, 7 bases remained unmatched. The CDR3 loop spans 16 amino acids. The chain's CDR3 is CASSLWSGQKNTEAFF. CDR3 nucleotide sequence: TGCGCCAGCAGCTTGTGGTCGGGACAGAAGAACACTGAAGCTTTCTTT.

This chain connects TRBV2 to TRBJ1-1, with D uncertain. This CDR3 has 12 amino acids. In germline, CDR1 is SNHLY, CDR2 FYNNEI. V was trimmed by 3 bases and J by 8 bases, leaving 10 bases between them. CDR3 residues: CASSERGREAFF. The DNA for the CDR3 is TGTGCCAGCAGTGAGAGAGGGAGGGAAGCTTTCTTT.

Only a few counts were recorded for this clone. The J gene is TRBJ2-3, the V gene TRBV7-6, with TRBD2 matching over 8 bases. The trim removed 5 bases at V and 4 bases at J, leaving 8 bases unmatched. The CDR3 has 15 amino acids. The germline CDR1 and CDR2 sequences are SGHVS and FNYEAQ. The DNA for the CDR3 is TGTGCCAGCAGCCGCGCGAGCGGGAGTTCAGATACGCAGTATTTT. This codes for CASSRASGSSDTQYF.

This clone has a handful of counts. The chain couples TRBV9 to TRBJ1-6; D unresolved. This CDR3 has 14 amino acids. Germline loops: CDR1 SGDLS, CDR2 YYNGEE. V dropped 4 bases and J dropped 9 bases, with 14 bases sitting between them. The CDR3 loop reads CASSQRRSGSPLHF. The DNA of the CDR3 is TGTGCCAGCAGCCAGAGGCGGTCGGGTTCACCCCTCCACTTT.

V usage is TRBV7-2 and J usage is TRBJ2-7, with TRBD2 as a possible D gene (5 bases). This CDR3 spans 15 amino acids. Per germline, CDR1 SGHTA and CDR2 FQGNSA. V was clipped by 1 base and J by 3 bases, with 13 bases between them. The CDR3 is CASSLVPAANYEQYF. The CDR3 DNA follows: TGTGCCAGCAGCTTAGTCCCAGCGGCGAACTACGAGCAGTACTTC.

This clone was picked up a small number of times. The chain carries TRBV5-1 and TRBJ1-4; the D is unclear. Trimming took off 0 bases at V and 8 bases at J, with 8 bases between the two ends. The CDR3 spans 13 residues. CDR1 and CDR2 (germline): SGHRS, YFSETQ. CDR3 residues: CASSLDSHEKLFF. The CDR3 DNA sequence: TGCGCCAGCAGCTTGGACAGCCACGAAAAACTGTTTTTT.